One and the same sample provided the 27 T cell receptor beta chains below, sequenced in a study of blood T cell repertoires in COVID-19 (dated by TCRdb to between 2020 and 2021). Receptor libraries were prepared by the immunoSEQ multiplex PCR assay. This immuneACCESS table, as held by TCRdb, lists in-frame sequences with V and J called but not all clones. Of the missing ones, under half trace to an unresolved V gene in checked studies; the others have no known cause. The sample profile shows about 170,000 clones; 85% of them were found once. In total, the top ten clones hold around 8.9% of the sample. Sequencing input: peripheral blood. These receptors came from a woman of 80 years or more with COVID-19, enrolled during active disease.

The CDR3 is CASSQDLLGASGNTIYF. DNA for the CDR3: TGTGCCAGCAGCCAAGATCTTCTAGGCGCCTCTGGAAACACCATATATTTT. J is TRBJ1-3 and V is TRBV14, with D hard to call. In germline, CDR1 is SGHDN, CDR2 FVKESK. The CDR3 loop spans 17 amino acids. Trimming cost V 0 bases and J 0 bases, with 12 bases left between them.

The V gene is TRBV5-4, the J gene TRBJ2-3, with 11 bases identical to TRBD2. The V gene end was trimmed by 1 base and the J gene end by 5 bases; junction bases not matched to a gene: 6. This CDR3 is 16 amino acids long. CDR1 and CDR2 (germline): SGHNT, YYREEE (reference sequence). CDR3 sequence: CASSLRLAGGGDTQYF. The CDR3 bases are TGTGCCAGCAGCTTGCGGCTAGCGGGGGGAGGAGATACGCAGTATTTT.

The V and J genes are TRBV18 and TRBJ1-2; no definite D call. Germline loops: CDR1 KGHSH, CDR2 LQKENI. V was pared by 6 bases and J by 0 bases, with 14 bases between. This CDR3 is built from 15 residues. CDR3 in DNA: TGTGCCAGCTCCCCGTCGGCGGATACTAACTATGGCTACACCTTC. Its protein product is CASSPSADTNYGYTF.

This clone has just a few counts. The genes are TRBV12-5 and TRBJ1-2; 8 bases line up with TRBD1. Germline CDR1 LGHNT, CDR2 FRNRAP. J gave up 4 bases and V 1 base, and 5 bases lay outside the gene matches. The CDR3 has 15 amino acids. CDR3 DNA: TGTGCTAGTGGTTTGGCAGGGGGCGCCTCCTATGGCTACACCTTC. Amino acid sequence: CASGLAGGASYGYTF.

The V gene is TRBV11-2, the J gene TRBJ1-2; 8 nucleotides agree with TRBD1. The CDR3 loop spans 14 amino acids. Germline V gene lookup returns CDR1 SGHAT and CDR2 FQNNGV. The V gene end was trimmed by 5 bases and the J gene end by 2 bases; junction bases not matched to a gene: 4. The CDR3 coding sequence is TGTGCCAGCAGCCTACAGGGGGTGAACTATGGCTACACCTTC. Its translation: CASSLQGVNYGYTF.

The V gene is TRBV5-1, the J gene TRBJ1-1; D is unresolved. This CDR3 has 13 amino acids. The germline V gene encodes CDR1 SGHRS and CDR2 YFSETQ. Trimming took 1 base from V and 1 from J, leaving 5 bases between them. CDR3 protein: CASSLHQNTEAFF. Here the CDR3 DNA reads TGCGCCAGCAGCTTGCATCAGAACACTGAAGCTTTCTTT.

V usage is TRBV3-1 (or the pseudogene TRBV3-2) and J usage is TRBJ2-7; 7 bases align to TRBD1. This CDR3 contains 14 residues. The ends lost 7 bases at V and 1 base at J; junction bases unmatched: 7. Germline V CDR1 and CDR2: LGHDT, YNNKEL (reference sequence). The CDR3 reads CASTGRDRSYEQYF. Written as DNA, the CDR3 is TGTGCCAGCACCGGCCGGGACAGATCCTACGAGCAGTACTTC.

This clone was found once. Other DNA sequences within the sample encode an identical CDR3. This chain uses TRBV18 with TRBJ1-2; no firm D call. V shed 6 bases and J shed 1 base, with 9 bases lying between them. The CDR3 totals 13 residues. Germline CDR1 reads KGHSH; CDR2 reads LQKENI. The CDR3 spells CASSPGVNYGYTF. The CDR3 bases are TGTGCCAGCTCTCCCGGGGTTAACTATGGCTACACCTTC.

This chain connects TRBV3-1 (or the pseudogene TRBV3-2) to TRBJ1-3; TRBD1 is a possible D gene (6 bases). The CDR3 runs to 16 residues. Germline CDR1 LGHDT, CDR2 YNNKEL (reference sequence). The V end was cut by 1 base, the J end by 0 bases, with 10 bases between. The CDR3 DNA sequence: TGTGCCAGCAGCCAAGCCCTGACAGGCTCTGGAAACACCATATATTTT. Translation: CASSQALTGSGNTIYF.

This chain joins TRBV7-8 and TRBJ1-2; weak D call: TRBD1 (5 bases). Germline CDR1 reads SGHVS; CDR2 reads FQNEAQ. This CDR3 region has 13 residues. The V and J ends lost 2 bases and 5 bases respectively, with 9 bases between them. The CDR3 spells CASSLNRPYGYTF. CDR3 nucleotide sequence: TGTGCCAGCAGCTTAAACAGGCCGTATGGCTACACCTTC.

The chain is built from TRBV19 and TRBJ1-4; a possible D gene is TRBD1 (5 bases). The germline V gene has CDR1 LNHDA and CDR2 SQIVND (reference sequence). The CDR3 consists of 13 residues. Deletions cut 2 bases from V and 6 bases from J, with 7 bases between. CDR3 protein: CASSIQGHEKLFF. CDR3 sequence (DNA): TGTGCCAGTAGTATACAGGGCCATGAAAAACTGTTTTTT.

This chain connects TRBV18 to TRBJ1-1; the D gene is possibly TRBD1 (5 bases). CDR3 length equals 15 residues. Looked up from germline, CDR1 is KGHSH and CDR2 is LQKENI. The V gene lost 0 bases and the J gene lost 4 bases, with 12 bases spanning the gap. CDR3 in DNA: TGTGCCAGCTCACCACCGGGGGGGGACCGCACTGAAGCTTTCTTT. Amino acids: CASSPPGGDRTEAFF.

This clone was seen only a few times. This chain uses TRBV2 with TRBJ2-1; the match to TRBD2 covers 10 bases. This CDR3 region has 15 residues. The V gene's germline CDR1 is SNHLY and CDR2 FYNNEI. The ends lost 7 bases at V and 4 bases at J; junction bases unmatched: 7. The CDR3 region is CASNPSGGSYNEQFF. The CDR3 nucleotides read TGTGCCAGCAATCCTAGCGGGGGCTCGTACAATGAGCAGTTCTTC.

The CDR3 DNA is TGCAGCGTTTTCTCTCCGGGAAACACCATATATTTT. It yields the protein CSVFSPGNTIYF. The rearrangement links TRBV29-1 to TRBJ1-3; D gene ambiguous. CDR3 length: 12 amino acids. Trimming stripped 5 bases from V and 4 bases from J, with 9 bases between. Germline CDR1 and CDR2: SQVTM and ANQGSEA.

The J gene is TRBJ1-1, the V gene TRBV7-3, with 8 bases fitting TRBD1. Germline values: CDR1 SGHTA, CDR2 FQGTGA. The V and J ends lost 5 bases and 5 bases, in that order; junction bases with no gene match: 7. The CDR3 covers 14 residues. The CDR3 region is CASSLQGEGTEAFF. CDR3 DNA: TGTGCCAGCAGCCTACAGGGGGAGGGGACTGAAGCTTTCTTT.

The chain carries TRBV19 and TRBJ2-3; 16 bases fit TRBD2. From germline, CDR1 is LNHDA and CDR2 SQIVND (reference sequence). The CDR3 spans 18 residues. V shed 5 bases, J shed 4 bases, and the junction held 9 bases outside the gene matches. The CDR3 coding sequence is TGTGCCAGTAGTCTGGGACTAGCGGGAGGGCCTTGGGCAGATACGCAGTATTTT. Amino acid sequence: CASSLGLAGGPWADTQYF.

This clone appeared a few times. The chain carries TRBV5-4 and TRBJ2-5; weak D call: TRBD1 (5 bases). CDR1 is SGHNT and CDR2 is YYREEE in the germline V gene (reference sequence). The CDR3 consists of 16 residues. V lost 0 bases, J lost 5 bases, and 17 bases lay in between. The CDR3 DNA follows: TGTGCCAGCAGCTTGGCAAGGGGTGCCCCCCAGGAGACCCAGTACTTC. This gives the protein CASSLARGAPQETQYF. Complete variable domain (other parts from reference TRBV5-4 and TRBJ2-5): ETGVTQSPTHLIKTRGQQVTLRCSSQSGHNTVSWYQQALGQGPQFIFQYYREEENGRGNFPPRFSGLQFPNYSSELNVNALELDDSALYLCASSLARGAPQETQYFGPGTRLLVL.

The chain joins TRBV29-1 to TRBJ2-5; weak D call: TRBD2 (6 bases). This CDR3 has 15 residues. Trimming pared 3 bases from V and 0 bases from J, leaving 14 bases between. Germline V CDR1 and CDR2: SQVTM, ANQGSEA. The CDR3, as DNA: TGCAGCGTTGACCGCGGCAGCGGGTACCAAGAGACCCAGTACTTC. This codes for CSVDRGSGYQETQYF.

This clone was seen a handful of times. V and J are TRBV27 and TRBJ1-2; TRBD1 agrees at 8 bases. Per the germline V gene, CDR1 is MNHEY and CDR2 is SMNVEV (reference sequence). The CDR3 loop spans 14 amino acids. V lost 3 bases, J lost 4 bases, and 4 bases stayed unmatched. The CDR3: CASSFGTGFYGYTF. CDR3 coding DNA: TGTGCCAGCAGTTTCGGGACAGGCTTCTATGGCTACACCTTC.

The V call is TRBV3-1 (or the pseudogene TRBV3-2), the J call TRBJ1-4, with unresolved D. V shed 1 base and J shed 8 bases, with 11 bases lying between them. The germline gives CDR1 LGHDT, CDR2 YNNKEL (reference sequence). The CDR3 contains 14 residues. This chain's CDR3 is CASSQVGGREKLFF. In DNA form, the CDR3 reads TGTGCCAGCAGCCAAGTGGGAGGCCGAGAAAAACTGTTTTTT.

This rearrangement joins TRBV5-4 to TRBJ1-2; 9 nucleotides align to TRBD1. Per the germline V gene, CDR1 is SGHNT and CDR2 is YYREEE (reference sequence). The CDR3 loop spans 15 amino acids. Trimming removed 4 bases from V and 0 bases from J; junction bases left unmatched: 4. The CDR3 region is CASSPRQGANYGYTF. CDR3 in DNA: TGTGCCAGCAGCCCCCGACAGGGGGCTAACTATGGCTACACCTTC.

For the CDR3, the DNA is TGTGCCAGCAGCTTGTCGGGGTCACCCCTCCACTTT. The encoded protein is CASSLSGSPLHF. The rearrangement links TRBV5-8 to TRBJ1-6, with D uncertain. Germline lookup yields CDR1 SGHTS and CDR2 YDEGEE. The CDR3 is 12 residues long. V lost 1 base and J 10 bases, leaving 6 bases between the germline ends.

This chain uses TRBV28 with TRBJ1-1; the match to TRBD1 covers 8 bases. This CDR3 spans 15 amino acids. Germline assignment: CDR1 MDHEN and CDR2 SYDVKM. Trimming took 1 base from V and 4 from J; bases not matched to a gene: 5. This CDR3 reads CASSLSGGAGTEAFF. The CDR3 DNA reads TGTGCCAGCAGTTTATCAGGGGGCGCGGGCACTGAAGCTTTCTTT. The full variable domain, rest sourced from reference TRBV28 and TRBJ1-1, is DVKVTQSSRYLVKRTGEKVFLECVQDMDHENMFWYRQDPGLGLRLIYFSYDVKMKEKGDIPEGYSVSREKKERFSLILESASTNQTSMYLCASSLSGGAGTEAFFGQGTRLTVV.

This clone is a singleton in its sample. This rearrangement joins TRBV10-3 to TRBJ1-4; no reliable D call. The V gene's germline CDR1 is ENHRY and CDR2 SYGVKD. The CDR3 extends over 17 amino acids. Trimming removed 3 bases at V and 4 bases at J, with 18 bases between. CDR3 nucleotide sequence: TGTGCCATCAGTGACGCCCCCCCCGGAGTGGGTAATGAAAAACTGTTTTTT. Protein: CAISDAPPGVGNEKLFF.

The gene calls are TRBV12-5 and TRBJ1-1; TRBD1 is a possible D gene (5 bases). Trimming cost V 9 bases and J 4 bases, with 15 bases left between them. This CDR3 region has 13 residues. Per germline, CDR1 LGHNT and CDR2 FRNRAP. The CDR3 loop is CASPSGGRTEAFF. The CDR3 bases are TGTGCTAGCCCCTCGGGGGGTCGCACTGAAGCTTTCTTT.

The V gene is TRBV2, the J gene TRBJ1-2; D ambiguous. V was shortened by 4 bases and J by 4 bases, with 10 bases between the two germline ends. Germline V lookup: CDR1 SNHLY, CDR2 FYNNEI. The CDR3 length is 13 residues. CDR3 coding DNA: TGTGCCAGCAGTGTGCAGGATGGCTATGGCTACACCTTC. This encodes CASSVQDGYGYTF.

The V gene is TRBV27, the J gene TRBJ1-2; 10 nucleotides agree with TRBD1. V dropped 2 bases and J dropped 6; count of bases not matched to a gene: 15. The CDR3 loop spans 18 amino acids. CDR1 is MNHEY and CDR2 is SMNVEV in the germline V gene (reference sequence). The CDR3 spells CASSLISGDRGRLDGYTF. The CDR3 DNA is TGTGCCAGCAGTTTAATTAGCGGAGACAGGGGGCGTTTGGATGGCTACACCTTC.